This T cell receptor beta chain was sequenced for a study of OX40 agonist ivuxolimab in advanced cancers. The study's findings and limits: Expanded clones tended on average to be more numerous among CD8+ T cells than CD4+.

Method: immunoSEQ multiplex PCR; TCRdb's copy keeps in-frame clones and lacks some. The table has approximately 90,000 clones, 75% to 90% seen once. The V gene end was trimmed by 2 bases and the J gene end by 4 bases; junction bases not matched to a gene: 6. Germline CDR1 SGHTA, CDR2 FQGTGA. The CDR3 consists of 16 residues. Only one count was recorded for this clone. Its antigen is unknown. The receptor was derived from an adult with an advanced solid tumor such as melanoma, head and neck, liver or kidney cancer. Sequencing was performed on CD4+ or CD8+ T cells sorted from blood, taken in a trial of the OX40 agonist ivuxolimab. This chain joins TRBV7-3 and TRBJ2-1; 9 bases line up with TRBD2. CDR3: CASSLAGGREYNEQFF. Here the CDR3 DNA reads TGTGCCAGCAGCTTAGCAGGCGGGAGGGAATACAATGAGCAGTTCTTC. Full variable domain (missing parts from reference TRBV7-3 and TRBJ2-1): GAGVSQTPSNKVTEKGKYVELRCDPISGHTALYWYRQSLGQGPEFLIYFQGTGAADDSGLPNDRFFAVRPEGSVSTLKIQRTERGDSAVYLCASSLAGGREYNEQFFGPGTRLTVL.